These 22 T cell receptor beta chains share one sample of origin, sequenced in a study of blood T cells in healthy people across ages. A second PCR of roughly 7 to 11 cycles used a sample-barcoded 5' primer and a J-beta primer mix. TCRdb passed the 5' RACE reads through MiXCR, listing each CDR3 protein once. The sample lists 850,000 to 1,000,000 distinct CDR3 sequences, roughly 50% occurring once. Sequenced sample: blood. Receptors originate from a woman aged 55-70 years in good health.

For the CDR3, the DNA is TGTGCCAGCAAGCAAAAGGGTGAAGATCCGTACGAGCAGTACTTC. It codes for CASKQKGEDPYEQYF. The chain combines TRBV21-1 with TRBJ2-7. TRBV21-1 is described as a pseudogene. The CDR3 has 15 residues.

CDR3 nucleotides: TGCGCCAGCAGCCCCCTTCAGGAACTCTACAATGAGCAGTTCTTC. It codes for CASSPLQELYNEQFF. The V gene is TRBV5-1, the J gene TRBJ2-1; no firm D call. The CDR3 sequence is 15 residues long. CDR1 and CDR2 from the germline V gene are SGHRS and YFSETQ. V dropped 4 bases and J dropped 3 bases, with 14 bases sitting between them.

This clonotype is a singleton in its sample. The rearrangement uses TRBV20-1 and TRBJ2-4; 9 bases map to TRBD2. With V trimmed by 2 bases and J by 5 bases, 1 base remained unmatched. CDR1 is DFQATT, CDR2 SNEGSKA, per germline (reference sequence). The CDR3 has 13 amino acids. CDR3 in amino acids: CSARRTSENIQYF. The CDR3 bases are TGCAGTGCTAGAAGGACTAGCGAAAACATTCAGTACTTC.

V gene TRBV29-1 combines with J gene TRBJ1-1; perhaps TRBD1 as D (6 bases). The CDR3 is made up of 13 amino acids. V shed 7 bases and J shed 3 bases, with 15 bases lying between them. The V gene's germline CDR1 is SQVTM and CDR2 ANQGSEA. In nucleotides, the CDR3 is TGCAGCGGATTTATACAGGGTGACACTGAAGCTTTCTTT. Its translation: CSGFIQGDTEAFF.

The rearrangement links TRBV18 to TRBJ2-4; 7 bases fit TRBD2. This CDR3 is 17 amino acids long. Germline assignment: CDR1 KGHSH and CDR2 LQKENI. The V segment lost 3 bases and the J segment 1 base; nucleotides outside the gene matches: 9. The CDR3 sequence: CASSPLWGGSAKNIQYF. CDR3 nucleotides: TGTGCCAGCTCACCCCTGTGGGGCGGGAGCGCCAAAAACATTCAGTACTTC.

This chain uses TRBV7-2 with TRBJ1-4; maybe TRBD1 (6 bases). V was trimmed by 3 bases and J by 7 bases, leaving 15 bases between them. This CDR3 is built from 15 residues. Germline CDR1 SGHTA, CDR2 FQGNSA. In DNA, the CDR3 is TGTGCCAGCAGCTTCCGAGGGGGTTTAGGTGAAAAACTGTTTTTT. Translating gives CASSFRGGLGEKLFF. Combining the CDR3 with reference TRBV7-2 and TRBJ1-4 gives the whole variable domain GAGVSQSPSNKVTEKGKDVELRCDPISGHTALYWYRQSLGQGLEFLIYFQGNSAPDKSGLPSDRFSAERTGGSVSTLTIQRTQQEDSAVYLCASSFRGGLGEKLFFGSGTQLSVL.

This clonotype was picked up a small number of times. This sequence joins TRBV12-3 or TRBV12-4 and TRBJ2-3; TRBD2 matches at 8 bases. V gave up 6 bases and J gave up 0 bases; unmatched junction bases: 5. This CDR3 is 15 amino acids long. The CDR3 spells CASSDSGTSTDTQYF. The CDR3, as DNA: TGTGCCAGCAGCGATAGCGGGACCAGCACAGATACGCAGTATTTT.

This chain's CDR3 is CASSMNRGVYGYTF. DNA of the CDR3: TGTGCCAGCAGTATGAACAGGGGCGTCTATGGCTACACCTTC. This chain joins TRBV6-2 or TRBV6-3 and TRBJ1-2; 7 bases agree with TRBD1. Germline CDR1 reads MNHEY; CDR2 reads SVGEGT. The CDR3 has 14 residues. V gave up 5 bases and J gave up 4 bases; unmatched junction bases: 7.

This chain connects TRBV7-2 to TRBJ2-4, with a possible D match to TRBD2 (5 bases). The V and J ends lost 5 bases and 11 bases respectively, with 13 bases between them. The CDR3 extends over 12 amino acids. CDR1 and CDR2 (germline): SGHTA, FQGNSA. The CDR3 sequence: CASSPQVGVQYF. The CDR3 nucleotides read TGTGCCAGCAGCCCCCAGGTGGGAGTTCAGTACTTC. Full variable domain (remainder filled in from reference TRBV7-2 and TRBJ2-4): GAGVSQSPSNKVTEKGKDVELRCDPISGHTALYWYRQSLGQGLEFLIYFQGNSAPDKSGLPSDRFSAERTGGSVSTLTIQRTQQEDSAVYLCASSPQVGVQYFGAGTRLSVL.

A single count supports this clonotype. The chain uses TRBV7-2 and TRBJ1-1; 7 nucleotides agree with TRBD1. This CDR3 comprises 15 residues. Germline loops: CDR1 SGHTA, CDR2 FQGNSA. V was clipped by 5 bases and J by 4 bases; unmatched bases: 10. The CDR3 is CASSANRGGVTEAFF. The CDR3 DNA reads TGTGCCAGCAGCGCAAACAGGGGTGGGGTCACTGAAGCTTTCTTT.

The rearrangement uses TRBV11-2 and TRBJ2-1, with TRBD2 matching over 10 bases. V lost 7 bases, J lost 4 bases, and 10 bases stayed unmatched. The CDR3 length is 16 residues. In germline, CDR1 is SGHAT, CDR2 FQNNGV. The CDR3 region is CASKRIETSGYNEQFF. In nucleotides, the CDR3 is TGTGCCAGCAAGAGGATAGAGACTAGCGGGTACAATGAGCAGTTCTTC.

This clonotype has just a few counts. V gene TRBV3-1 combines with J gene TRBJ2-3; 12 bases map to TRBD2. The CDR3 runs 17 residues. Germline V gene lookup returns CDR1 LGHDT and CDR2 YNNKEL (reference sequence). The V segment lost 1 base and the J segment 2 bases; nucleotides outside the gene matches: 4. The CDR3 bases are TGTGCCAGCAGCCAAGGGACTAGCGGGATCCCCACAGATACGCAGTATTTT. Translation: CASSQGTSGIPTDTQYF.

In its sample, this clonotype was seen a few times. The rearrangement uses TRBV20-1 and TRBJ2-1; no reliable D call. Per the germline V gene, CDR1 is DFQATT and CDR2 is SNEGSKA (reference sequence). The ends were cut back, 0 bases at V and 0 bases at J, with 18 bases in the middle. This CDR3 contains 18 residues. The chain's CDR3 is CSARDSGGVMSSYNEQFF. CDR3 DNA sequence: TGCAGTGCTAGAGATTCGGGCGGAGTGATGAGCTCCTACAATGAGCAGTTCTTC.

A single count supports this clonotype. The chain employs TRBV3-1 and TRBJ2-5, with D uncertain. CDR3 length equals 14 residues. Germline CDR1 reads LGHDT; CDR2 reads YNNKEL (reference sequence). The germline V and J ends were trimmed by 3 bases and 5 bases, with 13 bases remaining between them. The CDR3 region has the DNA TGTGCCAGCAGCCAGGAAAGGAGTTACGAGACCCAGTACTTC. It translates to CASSQERSYETQYF.

Written as DNA, the CDR3 is TGTGCCAGCAGCCAAGAAACGGGGGGATACACTGAAGCTTTCTTT. Protein: CASSQETGGYTEAFF. The chain employs TRBV4-2 and TRBJ1-1, with a possible D match to TRBD1 (5 bases). Trimming pared 0 bases from V and 3 bases from J, leaving 11 bases between. CDR1 is LGHNA and CDR2 is YNFKEQ in the germline V gene. The CDR3 is 15 residues long.

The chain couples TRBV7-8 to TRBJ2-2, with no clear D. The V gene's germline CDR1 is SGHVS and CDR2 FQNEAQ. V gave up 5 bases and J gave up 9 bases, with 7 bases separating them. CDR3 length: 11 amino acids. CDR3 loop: CASSASRELFF. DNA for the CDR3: TGTGCCAGCAGCGCCTCGAGGGAGCTGTTTTTT. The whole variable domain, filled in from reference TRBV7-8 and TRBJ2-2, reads GAGVSQSPRYKVAKRGQDVALRCDPISGHVSLFWYQQALGQGPEFLTYFQNEAQLDKSGLPSDRFFAERPEGSVSTLKIQRTQQEDSAVYLCASSASRELFFGEGSRLTVL.

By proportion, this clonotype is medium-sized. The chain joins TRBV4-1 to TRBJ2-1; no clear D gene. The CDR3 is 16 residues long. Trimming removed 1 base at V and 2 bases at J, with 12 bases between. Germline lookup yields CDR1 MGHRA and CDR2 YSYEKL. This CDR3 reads CASSQVSLSPYNEQFF. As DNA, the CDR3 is TGCGCCAGCAGCCAAGTAAGCTTATCGCCCTACAATGAGCAGTTCTTC.

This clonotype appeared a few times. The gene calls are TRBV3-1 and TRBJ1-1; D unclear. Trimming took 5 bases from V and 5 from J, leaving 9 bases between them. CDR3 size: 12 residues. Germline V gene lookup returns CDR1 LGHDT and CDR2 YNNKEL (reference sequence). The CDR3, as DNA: TGTGCCAGCAGCAATCTCGGGACTGAAGCTTTCTTT. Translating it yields CASSNLGTEAFF.

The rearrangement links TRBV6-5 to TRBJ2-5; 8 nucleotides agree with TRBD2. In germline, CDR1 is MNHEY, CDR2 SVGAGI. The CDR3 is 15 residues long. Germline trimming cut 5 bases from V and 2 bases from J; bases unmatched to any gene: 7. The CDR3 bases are TGTGCCAGCAGTAGGACTAGCAGAGTTCAAGAGACCCAGTACTTC. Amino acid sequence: CASSRTSRVQETQYF.

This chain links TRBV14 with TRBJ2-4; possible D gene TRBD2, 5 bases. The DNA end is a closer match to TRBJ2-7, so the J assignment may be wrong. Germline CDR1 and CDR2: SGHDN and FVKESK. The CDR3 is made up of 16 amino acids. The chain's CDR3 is CASSQDLGEGPYEQYF. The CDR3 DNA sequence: TGTGCCAGCAGCCAAGATTTGGGAGAGGGTCCCTACGAGCAGTACTTC.

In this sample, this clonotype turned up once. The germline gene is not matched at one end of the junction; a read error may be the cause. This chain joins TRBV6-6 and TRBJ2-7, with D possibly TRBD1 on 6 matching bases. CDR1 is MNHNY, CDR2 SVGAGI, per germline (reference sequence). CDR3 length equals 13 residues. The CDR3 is CASSTQGFGERYF. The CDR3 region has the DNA TGTGCCAGCAGTACACAGGGATTTGGCGAGCGGTACTTC.

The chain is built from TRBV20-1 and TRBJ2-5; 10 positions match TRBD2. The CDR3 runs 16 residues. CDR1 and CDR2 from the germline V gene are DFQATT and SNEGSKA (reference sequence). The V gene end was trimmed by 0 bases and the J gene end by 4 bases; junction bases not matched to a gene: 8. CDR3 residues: CSARDPLAGSPETQYF. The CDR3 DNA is TGCAGTGCTAGAGATCCACTAGCGGGGTCCCCAGAGACCCAGTACTTC.